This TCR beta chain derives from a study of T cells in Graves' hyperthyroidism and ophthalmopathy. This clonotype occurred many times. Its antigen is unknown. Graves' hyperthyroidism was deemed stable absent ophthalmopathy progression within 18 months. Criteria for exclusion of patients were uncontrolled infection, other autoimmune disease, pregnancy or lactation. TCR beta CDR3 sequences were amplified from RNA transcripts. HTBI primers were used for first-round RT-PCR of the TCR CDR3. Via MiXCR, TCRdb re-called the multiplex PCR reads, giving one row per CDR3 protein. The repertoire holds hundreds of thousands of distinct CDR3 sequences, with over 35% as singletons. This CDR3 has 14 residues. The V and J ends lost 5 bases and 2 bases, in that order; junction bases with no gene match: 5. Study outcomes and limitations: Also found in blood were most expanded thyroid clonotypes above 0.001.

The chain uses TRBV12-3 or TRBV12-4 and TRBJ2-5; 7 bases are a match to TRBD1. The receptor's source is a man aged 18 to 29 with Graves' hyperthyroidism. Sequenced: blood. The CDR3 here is CASSNSGQQETQYF. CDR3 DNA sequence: TGTGCCAGCAGTAACTCGGGACAGCAAGAGACCCAGTACTTC.